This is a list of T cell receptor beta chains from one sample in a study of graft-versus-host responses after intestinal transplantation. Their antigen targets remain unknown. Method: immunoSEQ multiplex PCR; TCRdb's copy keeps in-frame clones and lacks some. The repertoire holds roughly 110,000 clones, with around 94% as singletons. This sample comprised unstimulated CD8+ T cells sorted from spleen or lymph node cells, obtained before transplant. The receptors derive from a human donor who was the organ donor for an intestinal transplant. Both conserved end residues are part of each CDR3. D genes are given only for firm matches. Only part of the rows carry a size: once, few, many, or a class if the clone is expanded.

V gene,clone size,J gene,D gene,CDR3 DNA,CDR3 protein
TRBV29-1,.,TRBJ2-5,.,TGCAGCGTAAAGACCGGGCTCCAAGAGACCCAGTACTTC,CSVKTGLQETQYF
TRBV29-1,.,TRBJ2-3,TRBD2,TGCAGCGTTTTGGGGGGAGGGACAGATACGCAGTATTTT,CSVLGGGTDTQYF
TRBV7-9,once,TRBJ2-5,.,TGTGCCAGCAGCCCCGGGGACTTTGAACAAGAGACCCAGTACTTC,CASSPGDFEQETQYF
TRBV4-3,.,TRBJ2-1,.,TGCGCCAGCAGCCAAGATTCGTCGGGCGATGAGCAGTTCTTC,CASSQDSSGDEQFF
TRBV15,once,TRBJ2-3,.,TGTGCCACCGGGATTAGCTTCCTCACAGATACGCAGTATTTT,CATGISFLTDTQYF
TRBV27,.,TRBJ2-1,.,TGTGCCAGCAGTTTATTAGAAGGGAGTGAGCAGTTCTTC,CASSLLEGSEQFF
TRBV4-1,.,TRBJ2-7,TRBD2,TGCGCCAGCAGCCAAGTCCTAGCGGGTGAGCAGTACTTC,CASSQVLAGEQYF
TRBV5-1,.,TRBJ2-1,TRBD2,TGCGCCAGCAGCTTGGGACTAGCGGGTCTCTCCTACAATGAGCAGTTCTTC,CASSLGLAGLSYNEQFF
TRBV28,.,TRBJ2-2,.,TGTGCCAGCAGACGCTTTGGGGCGCGGAACTTGAACACCGGGGAGCTGTTTTTT,CASRRFGARNLNTGELFF
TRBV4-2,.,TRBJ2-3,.,TGTGCCAGCAGCCAAGATCCTAGACCGGACCTCACAGATACGCAGTATTTT,CASSQDPRPDLTDTQYF
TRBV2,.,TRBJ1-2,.,TGTGCCAGCAGTGAAGAGGGCTACACCTTC,CASSEEGYTF
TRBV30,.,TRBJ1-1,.,TGTGCCTGGAGTGTACTAAAGGGGTGGACTGAAGCTTTCTTT,CAWSVLKGWTEAFF